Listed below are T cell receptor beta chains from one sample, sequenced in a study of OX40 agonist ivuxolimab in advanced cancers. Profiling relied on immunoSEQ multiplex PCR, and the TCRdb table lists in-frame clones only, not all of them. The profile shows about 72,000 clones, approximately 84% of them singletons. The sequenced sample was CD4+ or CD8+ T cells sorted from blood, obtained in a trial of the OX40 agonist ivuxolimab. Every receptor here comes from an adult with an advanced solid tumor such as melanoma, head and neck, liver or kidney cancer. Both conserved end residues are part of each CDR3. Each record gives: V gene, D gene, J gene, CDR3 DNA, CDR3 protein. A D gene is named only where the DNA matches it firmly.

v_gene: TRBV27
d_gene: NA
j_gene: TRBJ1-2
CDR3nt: TGTGCCAGCGGCCGCAGGACAGCTAACTATGGCTACACCTTC
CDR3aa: CASGRRTANYGYTF

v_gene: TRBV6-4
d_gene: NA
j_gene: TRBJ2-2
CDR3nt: TGTGCCAGCAGTGTAGGGGTCAGCACCGGGGAGCTGTTTTTT
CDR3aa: CASSVGVSTGELFF

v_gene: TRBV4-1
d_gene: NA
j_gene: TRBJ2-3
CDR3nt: TGCGCCAGCAGCCAACCAGAGACCACAGATACGCAGTATTTT
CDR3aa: CASSQPETTDTQYF

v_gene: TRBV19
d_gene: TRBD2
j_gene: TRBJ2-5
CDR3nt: TGTGCCAGTAGTATGAATGGAAGGTCGCGGGAGGGCCTGAGAAAAGAGACCCAGTACTTC
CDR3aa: CASSMNGRSREGLRKETQYF

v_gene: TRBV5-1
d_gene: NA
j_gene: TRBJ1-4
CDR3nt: TGCGCCAGCAGCTCCGGAGAGGTGCTCGGAAAACTGTTTTTT
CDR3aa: CASSSGEVLGKLFF

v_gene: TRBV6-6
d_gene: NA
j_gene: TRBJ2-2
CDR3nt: TGTGCCAGCAGTCTCCGGGGACAGAACACCGGGGAGCTGTTTTTT
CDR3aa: CASSLRGQNTGELFF

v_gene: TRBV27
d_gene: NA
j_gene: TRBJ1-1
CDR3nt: TGTGCCAGCCGGCGGGATGGGTACACTGAAGCTTTCTTT
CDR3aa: CASRRDGYTEAFF

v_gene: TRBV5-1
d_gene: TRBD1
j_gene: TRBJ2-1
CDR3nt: TGCGCCAGCAGCATGGGACAGGGTGGGGATGAGCAGTTCTTC
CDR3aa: CASSMGQGGDEQFF

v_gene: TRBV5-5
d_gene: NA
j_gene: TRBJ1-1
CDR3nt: TGTGCCAGCAGCTTGTACGATCAGAACACTGAAGCTTTCTTT
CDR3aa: CASSLYDQNTEAFF

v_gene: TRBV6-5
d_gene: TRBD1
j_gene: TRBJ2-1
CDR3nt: TGTGCCAGCAGTTCCTCGGGACAGGGTTCCGATGAGCAGTTCTTC
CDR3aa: CASSSSGQGSDEQFF

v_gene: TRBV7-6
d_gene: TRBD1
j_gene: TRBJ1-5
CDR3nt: TGTGCCAGCAGCCCACAGGGGGCACGACAGCCCCAGCATTTT
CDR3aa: CASSPQGARQPQHF

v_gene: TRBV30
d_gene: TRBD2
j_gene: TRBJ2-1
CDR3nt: TGTGCCTGGGGACGACTAGCGTCAGGTGAGCAGTTCTTC
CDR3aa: CAWGRLASGEQFF

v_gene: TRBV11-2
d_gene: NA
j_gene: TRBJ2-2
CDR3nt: TGTGCCAGCAGCACCAGCCACAGACCAACCGGGGAGCTGTTTTTT
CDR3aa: CASSTSHRPTGELFF

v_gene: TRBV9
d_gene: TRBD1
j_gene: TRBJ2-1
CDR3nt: TGTGCCAGCAGCGTAGAAGGGACAGGGCAAAGGCAGTTCTTC
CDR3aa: CASSVEGTGQRQFF

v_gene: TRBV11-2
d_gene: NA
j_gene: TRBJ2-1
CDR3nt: TGTGCCAGCAGCGACATCCCGGACAATGAGCAGTTCTTC
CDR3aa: CASSDIPDNEQFF

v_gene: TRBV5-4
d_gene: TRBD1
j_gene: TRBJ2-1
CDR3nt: TGTGCCAGCGCCTCAAGGGGGCCAGGATCGCTAATGGGTGAGCAGTTCTTC
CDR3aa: CASASRGPGSLMGEQFF

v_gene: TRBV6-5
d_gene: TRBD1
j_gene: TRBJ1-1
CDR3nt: TGTGCCAGCAGTCGGGACAGGGTCAACACTGAAGCTTTCTTT
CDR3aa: CASSRDRVNTEAFF